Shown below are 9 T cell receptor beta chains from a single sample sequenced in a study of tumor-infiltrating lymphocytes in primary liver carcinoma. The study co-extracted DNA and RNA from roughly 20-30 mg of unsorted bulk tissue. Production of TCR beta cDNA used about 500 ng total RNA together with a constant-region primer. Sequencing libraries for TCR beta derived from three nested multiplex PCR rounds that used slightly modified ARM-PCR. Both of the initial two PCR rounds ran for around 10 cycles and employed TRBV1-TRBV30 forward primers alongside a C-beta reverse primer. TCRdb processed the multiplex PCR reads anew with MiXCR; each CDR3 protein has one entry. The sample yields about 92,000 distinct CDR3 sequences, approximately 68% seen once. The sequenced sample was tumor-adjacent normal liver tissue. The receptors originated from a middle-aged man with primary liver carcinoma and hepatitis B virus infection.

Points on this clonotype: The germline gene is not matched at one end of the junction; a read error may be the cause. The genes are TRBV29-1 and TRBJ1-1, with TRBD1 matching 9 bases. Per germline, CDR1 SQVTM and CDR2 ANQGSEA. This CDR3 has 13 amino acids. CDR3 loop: CSAPSTGGTEAFF. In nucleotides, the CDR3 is TGTAGCGCCCCTAGCACAGGGGGCACAGAAGCTTTCTTT.

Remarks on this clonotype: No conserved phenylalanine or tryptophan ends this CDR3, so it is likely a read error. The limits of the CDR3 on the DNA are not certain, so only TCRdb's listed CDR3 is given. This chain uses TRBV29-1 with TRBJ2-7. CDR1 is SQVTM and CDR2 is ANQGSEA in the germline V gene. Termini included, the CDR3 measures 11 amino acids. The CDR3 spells CSVLDGYELYS.

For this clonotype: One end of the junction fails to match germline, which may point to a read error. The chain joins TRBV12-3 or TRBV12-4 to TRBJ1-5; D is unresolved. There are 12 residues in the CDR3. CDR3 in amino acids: CASRITREPQHF. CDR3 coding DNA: TGTGCTAGCAGAATCACTCGGGAGCCCCAGCATTTT.

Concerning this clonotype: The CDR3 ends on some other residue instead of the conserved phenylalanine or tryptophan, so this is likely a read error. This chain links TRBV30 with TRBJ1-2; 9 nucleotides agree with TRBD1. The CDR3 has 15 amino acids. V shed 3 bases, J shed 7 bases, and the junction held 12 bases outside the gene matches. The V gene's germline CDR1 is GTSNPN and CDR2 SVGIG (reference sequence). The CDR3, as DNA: TGTGCCTGGAGCGGAATCCCACAGGGGGCGCGTGGCTACACCCTC. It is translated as CAWSGIPQGARGYTL.

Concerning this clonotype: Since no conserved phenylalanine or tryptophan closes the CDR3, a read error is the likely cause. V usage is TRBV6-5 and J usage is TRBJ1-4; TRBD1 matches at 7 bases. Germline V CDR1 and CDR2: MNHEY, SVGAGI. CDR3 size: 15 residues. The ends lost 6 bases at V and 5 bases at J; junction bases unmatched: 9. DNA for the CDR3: TGTGCCAGCAGGTCTAAGGCGACAGGGAATGAAAAACTGTTTATT. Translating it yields CASRSKATGNEKLFI.

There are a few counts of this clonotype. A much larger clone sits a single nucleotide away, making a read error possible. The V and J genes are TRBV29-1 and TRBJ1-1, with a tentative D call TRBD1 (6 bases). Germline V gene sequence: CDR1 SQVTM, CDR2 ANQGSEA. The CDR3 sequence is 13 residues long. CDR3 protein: CSVSPQGHTGAFF. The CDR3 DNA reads TGCAGCGTTTCACCACAGGGTCACACTGGAGCTTTCTTT.

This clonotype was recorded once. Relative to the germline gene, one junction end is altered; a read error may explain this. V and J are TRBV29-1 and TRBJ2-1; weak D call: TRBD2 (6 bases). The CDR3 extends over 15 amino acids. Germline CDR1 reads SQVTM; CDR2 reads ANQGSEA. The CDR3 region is CSVEDPGSTYNEQSF. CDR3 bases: TGCAGCGTTGAAGATCCCGGGAGCACCTACAATGAGCAGTCCTTC.

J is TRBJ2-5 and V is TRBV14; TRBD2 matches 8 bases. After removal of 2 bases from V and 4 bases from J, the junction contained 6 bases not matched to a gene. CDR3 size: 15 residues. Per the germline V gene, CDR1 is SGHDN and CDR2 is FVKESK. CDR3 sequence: CASSQWSGGIETQYF. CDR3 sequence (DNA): TGTGCCAGCAGCCAATGGTCGGGAGGGATAGAGACCCAGTACTTC.

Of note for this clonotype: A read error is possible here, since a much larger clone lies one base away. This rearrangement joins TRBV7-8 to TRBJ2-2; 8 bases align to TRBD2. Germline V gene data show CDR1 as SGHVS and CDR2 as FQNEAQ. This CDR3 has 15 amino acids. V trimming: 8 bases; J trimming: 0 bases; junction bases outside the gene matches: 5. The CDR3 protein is CASCVTSANTGELFF. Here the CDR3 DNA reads TGTGCCAGCTGCGTGACTAGCGCGAACACCGGGGAGCTGTTTTTT.